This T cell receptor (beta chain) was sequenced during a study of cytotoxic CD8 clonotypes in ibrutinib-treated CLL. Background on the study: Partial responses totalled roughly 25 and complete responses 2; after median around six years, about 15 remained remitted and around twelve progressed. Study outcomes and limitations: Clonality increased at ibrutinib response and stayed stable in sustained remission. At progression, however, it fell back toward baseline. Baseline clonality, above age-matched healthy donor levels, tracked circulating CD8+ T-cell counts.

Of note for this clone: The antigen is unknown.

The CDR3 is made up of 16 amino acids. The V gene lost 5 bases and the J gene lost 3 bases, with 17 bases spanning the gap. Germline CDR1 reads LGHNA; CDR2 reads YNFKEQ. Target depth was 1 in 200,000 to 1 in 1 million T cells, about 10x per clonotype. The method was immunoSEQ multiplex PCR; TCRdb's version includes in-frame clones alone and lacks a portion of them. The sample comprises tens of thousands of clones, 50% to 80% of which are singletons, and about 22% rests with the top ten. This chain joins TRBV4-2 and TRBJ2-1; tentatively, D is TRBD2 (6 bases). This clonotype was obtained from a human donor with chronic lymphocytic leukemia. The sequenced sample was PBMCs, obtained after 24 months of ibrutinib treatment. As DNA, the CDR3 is TGTGCCAGCAGCAAACTACCGGGACTCGTCTACAATGAGCAGTTCTTC. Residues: CASSKLPGLVYNEQFF.